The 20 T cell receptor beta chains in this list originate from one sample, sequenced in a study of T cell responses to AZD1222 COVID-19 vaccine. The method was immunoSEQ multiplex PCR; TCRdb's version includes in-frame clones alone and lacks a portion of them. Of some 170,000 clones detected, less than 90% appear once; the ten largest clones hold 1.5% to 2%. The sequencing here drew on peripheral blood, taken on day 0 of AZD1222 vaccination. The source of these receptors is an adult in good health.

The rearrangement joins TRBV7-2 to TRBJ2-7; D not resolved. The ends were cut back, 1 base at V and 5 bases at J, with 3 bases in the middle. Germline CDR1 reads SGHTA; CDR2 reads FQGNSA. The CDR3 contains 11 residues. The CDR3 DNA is TGTGCCAGCAGCTTAGAGCACGAGCAGTACTTC. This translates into CASSLEHEQYF.

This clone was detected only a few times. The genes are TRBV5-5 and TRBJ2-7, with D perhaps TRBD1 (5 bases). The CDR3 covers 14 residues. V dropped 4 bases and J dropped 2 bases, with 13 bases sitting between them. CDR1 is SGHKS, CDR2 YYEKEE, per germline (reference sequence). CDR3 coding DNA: TGTGCCAGCAGCCCCGCGTTGGGGCCCTACGAGCAGTACTTC. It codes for CASSPALGPYEQYF.

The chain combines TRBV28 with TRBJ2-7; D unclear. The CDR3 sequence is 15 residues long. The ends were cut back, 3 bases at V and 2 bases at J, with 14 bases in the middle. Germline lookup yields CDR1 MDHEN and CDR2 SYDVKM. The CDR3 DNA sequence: TGTGCCAGCAGTTTCTCTAGTCGGGTGGCCTACGAGCAGTACTTC. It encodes CASSFSSRVAYEQYF.

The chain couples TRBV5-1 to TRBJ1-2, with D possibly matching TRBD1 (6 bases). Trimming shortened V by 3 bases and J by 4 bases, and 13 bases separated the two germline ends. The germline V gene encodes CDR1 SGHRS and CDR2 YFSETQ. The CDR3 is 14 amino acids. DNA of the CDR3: TGCGCCAGCAGCTCACAGGCACAGGGCTATGGCTACACCTTC. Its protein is CASSSQAQGYGYTF. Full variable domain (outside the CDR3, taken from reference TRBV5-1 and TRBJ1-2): KAGVTQTPRYLIKTRGQQVTLSCSPISGHRSVSWYQQTPGQGLQFLFEYFSETQRNKGNFPGRFSGRQFSNSRSEMNVSTLELGDSALYLCASSSQAQGYGYTFGSGTRLTVV.

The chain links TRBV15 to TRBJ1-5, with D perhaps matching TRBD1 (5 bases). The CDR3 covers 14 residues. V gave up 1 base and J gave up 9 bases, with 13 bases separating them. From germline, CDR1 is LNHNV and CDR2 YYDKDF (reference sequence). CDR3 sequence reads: CATSRGRGSSPQHF. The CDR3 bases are TGTGCCACCAGCAGAGGCCGGGGGTCCTCGCCCCAGCATTTT. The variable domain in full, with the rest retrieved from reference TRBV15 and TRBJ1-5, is DAMVIQNPRYQVTQFGKPVTLSCSQTLNHNVMYWYQQKSSQAPKLLFHYYDKDFNNEADTPDNFQSRRPNTSFCFLDIRSPGLGDTAMYLCATSRGRGSSPQHFGDGTRLSIL.

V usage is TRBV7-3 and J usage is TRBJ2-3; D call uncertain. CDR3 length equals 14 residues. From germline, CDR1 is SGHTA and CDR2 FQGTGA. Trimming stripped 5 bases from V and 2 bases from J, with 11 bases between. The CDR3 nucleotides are TGTGCCAGCAGCGCTGGACGGAACACAGATACGCAGTATTTT. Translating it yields CASSAGRNTDTQYF.

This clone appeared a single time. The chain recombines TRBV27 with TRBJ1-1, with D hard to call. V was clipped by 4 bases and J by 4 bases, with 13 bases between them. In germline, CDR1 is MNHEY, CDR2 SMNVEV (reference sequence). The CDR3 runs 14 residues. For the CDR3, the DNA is TGTGCCAGCAGTTCCCATTATAAGGTCACTGAAGCTTTCTTT. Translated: CASSSHYKVTEAFF.

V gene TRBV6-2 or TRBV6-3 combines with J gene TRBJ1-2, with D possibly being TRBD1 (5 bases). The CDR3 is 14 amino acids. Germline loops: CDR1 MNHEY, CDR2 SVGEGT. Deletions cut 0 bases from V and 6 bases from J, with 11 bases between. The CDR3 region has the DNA TGTGCCAGCAGTTACTCTGGCAGGGTCGATGGCTACACCTTC. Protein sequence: CASSYSGRVDGYTF.

The CDR3 region has the DNA TGTGCCAGCAGCCCGGGGCTCGCGGGCTACACCTTC. Its translation: CASSPGLAGYTF. The genes are TRBV12-3 or TRBV12-4 and TRBJ1-2, with a tentative D call TRBD1 (5 bases). V shed 6 bases and J shed 8 bases, with 13 bases lying between them. This CDR3 is 12 amino acids long.

CDR3 protein: CAWSPPGQGLLGYTF. CDR3 nucleotide sequence: TGTGCCTGGAGTCCGCCGGGACAGGGATTGTTGGGCTACACCTTC. V gene TRBV30 combines with J gene TRBJ1-2; 9 nucleotides match TRBD1. Germline CDR1 GTSNPN, CDR2 SVGIG (reference sequence). V lost 2 bases and J lost 8; bases outside the gene matches: 12. The CDR3 extends over 15 amino acids.

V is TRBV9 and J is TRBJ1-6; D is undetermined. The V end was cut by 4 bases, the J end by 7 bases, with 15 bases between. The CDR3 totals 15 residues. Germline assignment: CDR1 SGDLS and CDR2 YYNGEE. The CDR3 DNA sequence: TGTGCCAGCAGCCCGAGTAGTAACAACAATTCACCCCTCCACTTT. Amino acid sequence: CASSPSSNNNSPLHF.

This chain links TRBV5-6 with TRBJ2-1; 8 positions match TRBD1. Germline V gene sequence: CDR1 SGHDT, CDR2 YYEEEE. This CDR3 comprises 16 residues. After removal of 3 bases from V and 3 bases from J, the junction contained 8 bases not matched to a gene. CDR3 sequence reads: CASSWAGTGDYNEQFF. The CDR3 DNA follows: TGTGCCAGCAGCTGGGCCGGGACAGGAGACTACAATGAGCAGTTCTTC.

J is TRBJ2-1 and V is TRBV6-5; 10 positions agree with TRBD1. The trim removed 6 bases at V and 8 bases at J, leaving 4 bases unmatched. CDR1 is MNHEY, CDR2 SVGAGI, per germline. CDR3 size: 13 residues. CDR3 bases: TGTGCCAGCAGATCGACAGGGGGCTATGAGCAGTTCTTC. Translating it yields CASRSTGGYEQFF.

DNA of the CDR3: TGCGCCAGCAGTAACGACAGACAAGAGACCCAGTACTTC. This gives the protein CASSNDRQETQYF. V and J are TRBV5-1 and TRBJ2-5, with D maybe TRBD1 (5 bases). This CDR3 region has 13 residues. V was trimmed by 5 bases and J by 2 bases, leaving 10 bases between them. Looked up from germline, CDR1 is SGHRS and CDR2 is YFSETQ.

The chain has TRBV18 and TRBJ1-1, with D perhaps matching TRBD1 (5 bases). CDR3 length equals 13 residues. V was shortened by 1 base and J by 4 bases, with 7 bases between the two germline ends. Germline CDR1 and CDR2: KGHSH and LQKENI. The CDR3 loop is CASSPLQGTEAFF. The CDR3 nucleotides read TGTGCCAGCTCACCACTTCAGGGCACTGAAGCTTTCTTT. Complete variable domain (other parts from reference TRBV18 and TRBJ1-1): NAGVMQNPRHLVRRRGQEARLRCSPMKGHSHVYWYRQLPEEGLKFMVYLQKENIIDESGMPKERFSAEFPKEGPSILRIQQVVRGDSAAYFCASSPLQGTEAFFGQGTRLTVV.

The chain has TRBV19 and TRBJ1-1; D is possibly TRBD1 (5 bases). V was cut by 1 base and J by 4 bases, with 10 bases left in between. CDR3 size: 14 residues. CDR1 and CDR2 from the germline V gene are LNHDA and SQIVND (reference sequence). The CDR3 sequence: CASSIVGAGTEAFF. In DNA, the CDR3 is TGTGCCAGTAGTATAGTTGGGGCCGGCACTGAAGCTTTCTTT.

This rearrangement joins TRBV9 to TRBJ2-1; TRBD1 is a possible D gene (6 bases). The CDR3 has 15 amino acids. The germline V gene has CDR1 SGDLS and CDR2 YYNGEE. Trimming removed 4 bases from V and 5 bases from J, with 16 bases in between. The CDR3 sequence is CASSHPVTGDNEQFF. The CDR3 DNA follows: TGTGCCAGCAGCCATCCGGTGACAGGAGACAATGAGCAGTTCTTC.

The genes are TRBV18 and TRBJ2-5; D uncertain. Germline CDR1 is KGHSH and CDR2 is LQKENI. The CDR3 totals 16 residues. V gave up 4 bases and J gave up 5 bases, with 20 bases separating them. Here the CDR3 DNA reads TGTGCCAGCTCACGACGTGACGGGCTCATTACGGAGACCCAGTACTTC. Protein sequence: CASSRRDGLITETQYF.

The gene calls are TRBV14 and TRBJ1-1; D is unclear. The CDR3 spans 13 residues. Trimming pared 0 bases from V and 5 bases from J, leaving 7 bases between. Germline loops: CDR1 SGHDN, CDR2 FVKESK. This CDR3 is CASSQDPRTEAFF. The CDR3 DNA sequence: TGTGCCAGCAGCCAAGACCCTAGGACTGAAGCTTTCTTT. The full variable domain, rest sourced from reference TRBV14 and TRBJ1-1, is EAGVTQFPSHSVIEKGQTVTLRCDPISGHDNLYWYRRVMGKEIKFLLHFVKESKQDESGMPNNRFLAERTGGTYSTLKVQPAELEDSGVYFCASSQDPRTEAFFGQGTRLTVV.

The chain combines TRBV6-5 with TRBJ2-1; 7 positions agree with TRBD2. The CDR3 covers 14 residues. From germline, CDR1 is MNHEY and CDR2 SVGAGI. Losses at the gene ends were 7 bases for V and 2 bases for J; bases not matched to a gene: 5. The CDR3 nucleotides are TGTGCCAGCACCACGAGCGGGACCTACAATGAGCAGTTCTTC. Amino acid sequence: CASTTSGTYNEQFF.